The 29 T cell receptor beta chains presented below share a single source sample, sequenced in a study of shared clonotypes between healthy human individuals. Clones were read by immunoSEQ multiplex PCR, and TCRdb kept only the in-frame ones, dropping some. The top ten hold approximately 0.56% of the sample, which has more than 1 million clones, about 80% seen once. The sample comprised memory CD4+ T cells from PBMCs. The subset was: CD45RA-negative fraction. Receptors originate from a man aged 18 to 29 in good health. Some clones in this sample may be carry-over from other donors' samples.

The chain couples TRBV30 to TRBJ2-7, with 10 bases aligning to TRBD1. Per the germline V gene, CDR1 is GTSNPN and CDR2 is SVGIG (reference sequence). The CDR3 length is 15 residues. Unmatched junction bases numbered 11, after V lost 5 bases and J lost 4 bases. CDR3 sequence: CAWHMLGTGVYEQYF. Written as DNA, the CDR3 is TGTGCCTGGCACATGCTCGGGACAGGGGTGTACGAGCAGTACTTC.

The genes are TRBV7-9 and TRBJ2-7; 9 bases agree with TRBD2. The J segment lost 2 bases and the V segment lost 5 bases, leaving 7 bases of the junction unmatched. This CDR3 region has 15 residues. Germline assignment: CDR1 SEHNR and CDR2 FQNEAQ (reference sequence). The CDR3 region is CASSPGASGTYEQYF. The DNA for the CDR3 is TGTGCCAGCAGCCCCGGAGCTAGCGGGACCTACGAGCAGTACTTC.

As DNA, the CDR3 is TGTGCCAGTAGTAGTTCGGAGTTCACTGAAGCTTTCTTT. Its translation is CASSSSEFTEAFF. The chain couples TRBV19 to TRBJ1-1, with D unresolved. Trimming cost V 4 bases and J 4 bases, with 10 bases left between them. Looked up from germline, CDR1 is LNHDA and CDR2 is SQIVND (reference sequence). This CDR3 is built from 13 residues.

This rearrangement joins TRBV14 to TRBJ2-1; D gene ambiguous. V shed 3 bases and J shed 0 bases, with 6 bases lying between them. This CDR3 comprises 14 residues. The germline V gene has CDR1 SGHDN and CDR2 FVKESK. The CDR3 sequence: CASSQQSSYNEQFF. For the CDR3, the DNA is TGTGCCAGCAGCCAGCAGAGCTCCTACAATGAGCAGTTCTTC.

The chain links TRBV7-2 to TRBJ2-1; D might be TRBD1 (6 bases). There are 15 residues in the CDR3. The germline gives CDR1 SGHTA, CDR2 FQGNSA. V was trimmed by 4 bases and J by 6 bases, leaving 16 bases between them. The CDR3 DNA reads TGTGCCAGCAGCTCATGGGACACCTGGGGCAATGAGCAGTTCTTC. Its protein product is CASSSWDTWGNEQFF.

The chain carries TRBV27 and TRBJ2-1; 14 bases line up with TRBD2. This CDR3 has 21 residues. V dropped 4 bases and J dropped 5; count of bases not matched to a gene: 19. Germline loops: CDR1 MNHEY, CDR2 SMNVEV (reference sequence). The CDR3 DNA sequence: TGTGCCAGCAGTTCAAAGCCCGATCGACTAGCGGGAGGGCCGTACAACAATGAGCAGTTCTTC. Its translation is CASSSKPDRLAGGPYNNEQFF.

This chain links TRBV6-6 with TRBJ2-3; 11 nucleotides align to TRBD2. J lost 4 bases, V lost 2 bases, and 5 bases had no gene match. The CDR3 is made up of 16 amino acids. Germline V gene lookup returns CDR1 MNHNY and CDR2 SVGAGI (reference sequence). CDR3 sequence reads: CASSYGSGRASDTQYF. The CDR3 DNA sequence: TGTGCCAGCAGTTACGGTAGCGGGAGGGCCTCAGATACGCAGTATTTT.

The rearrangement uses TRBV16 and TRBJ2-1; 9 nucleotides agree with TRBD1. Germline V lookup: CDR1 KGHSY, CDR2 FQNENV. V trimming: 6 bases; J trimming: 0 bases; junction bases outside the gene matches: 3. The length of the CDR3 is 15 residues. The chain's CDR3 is CASREDRGSYNEQFF. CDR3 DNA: TGTGCCAGCAGAGAGGACAGGGGCTCCTACAATGAGCAGTTCTTC. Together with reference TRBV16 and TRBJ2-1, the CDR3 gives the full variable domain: GEEVAQTPKHLVRGEGQKAKLYCAPIKGHSYVFWYQQVLKNEFKFLISFQNENVFDETGMPKERFSAKCLPNSPCSLEIQATKLEDSAVYFCASREDRGSYNEQFFGPGTRLTVL.

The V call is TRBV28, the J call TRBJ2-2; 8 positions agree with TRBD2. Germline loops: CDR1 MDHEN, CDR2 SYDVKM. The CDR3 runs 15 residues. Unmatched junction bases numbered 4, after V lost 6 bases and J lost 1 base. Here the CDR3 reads CASRGTRRNTGELFF. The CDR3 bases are TGTGCCAGCAGGGGGACTAGAAGGAACACCGGGGAGCTGTTTTTT. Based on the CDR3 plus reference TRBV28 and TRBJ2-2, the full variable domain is DVKVTQSSRYLVKRTGEKVFLECVQDMDHENMFWYRQDPGLGLRLIYFSYDVKMKEKGDIPEGYSVSREKKERFSLILESASTNQTSMYLCASRGTRRNTGELFFGEGSRLTVL.

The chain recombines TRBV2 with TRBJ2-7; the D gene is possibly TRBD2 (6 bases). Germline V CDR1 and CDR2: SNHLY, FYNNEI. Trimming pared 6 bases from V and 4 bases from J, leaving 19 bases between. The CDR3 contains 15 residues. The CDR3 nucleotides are TGTGCCAGCAGATTCCTAACGGGAGTAGGATACGAGCAGTACTTC. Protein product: CASRFLTGVGYEQYF. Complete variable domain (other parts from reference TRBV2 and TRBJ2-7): EPEVTQTPSHQVTQMGQEVILRCVPISNHLYFYWYRQILGQKVEFLVSFYNNEISEKSEIFDDQFSVERPDGSNFTLKIRSTKLEDSAMYFCASRFLTGVGYEQYFGPGTRLTVT.

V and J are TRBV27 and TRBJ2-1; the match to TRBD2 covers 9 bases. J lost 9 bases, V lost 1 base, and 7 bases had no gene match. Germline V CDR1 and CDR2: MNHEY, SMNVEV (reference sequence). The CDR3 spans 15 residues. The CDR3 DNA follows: TGTGCCAGCAGTTTATATAGCGGGAGTCGGTTTGAGCAGTTCTTC. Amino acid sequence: CASSLYSGSRFEQFF.

The CDR3 sequence: CASSQAQRDSNQPQHF. CDR3 nucleotides: TGTGCCAGCAGCCAGGCCCAGCGGGATAGCAATCAGCCCCAGCATTTT. The V call is TRBV7-8, the J call TRBJ1-5; D ambiguous. Germline CDR1 SGHVS, CDR2 FQNEAQ. The V end lost 5 bases, the J end lost 0 bases, and 14 bases lay between the germline ends. This CDR3 has 16 amino acids.

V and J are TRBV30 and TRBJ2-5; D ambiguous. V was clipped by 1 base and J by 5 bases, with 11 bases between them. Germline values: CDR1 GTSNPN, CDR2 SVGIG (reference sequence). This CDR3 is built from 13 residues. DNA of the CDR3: TGTGCCTGGAGTGAGAGCCCCGGTGAGACCCAGTACTTC. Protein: CAWSESPGETQYF.

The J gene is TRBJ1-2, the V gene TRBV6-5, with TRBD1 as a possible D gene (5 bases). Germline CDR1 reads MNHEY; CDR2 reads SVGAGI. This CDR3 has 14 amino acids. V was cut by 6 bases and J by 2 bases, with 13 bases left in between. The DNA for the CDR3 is TGTGCCAGCAGCCGCGCCGGGGGGAACTATGGCTACACCTTC. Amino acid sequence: CASSRAGGNYGYTF.

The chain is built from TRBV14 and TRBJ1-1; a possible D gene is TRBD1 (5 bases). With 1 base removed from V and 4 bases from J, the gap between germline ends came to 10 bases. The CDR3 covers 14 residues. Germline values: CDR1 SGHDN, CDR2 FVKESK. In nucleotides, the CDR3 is TGTGCCAGCAGCCAAGCTATAAGGGGCACTGAAGCTTTCTTT. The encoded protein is CASSQAIRGTEAFF.

This CDR3 is CASGIPENTGELFF. CDR3 bases: TGTGCCAGCGGAATTCCTGAAAACACCGGGGAGCTGTTTTTT. The V and J genes are TRBV28 and TRBJ2-2; D remains unclear. There are 14 residues in the CDR3. Trimming removed 8 bases from V and 2 bases from J, with 12 bases in between. Germline V CDR1 and CDR2: MDHEN, SYDVKM.

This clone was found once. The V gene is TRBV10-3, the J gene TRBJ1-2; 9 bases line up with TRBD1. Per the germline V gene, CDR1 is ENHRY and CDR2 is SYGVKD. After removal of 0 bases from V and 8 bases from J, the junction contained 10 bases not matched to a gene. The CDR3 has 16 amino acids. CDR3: CAISESRTGGERGYTF. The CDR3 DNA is TGTGCCATCAGTGAGTCCCGAACAGGGGGCGAAAGGGGCTACACCTTC.

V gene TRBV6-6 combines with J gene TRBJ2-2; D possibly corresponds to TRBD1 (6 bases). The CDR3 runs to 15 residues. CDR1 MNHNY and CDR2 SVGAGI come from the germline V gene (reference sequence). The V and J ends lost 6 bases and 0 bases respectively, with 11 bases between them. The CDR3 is CASSPRGANTGELFF. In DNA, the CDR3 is TGTGCCAGCAGCCCCAGGGGCGCGAACACCGGGGAGCTGTTTTTT.

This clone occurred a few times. The CDR3 loop reads CASSPRGQGKGQPQHF. CDR3 coding DNA: TGTGCCAGCAGCCCGAGAGGGCAGGGGAAGGGTCAGCCCCAGCATTTT. This chain uses TRBV7-2 with TRBJ1-5; a possible D gene is TRBD1 (6 bases). V lost 5 bases, J lost 6 bases, and 20 bases lay in between. The CDR3 is made up of 16 amino acids. Germline V gene lookup returns CDR1 SGHTA and CDR2 FQGNSA. The variable domain in full, completed from reference TRBV7-2 and TRBJ1-5, reads GAGVSQSPSNKVTEKGKDVELRCDPISGHTALYWYRQSLGQGLEFLIYFQGNSAPDKSGLPSDRFSAERTGGSVSTLTIQRTQQEDSAVYLCASSPRGQGKGQPQHFGDGTRLSIL.

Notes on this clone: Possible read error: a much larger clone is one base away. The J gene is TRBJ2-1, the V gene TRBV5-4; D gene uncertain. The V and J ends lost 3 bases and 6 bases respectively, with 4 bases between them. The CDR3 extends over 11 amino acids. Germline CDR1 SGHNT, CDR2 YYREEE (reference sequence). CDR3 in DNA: TGTGCCAGCAGCTGGCTCAATGAGCAGTTCTTC. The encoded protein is CASSWLNEQFF.

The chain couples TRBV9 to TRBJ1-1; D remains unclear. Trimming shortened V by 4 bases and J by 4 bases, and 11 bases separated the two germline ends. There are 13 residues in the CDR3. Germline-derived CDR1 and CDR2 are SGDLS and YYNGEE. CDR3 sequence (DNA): TGTGCCAGCAGCCCGACGCAGGCCACTGAAGCTTTCTTT. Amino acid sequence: CASSPTQATEAFF.

The CDR3 spells CASSLAKTPAYGYTF. The CDR3 DNA reads as TGCGCCAGCAGCTTGGCAAAGACACCGGCCTATGGCTACACCTTC. This chain joins TRBV5-1 and TRBJ1-2; the D is unclear. The CDR3 has 15 amino acids. V was pared by 0 bases and J by 4 bases, with 13 bases between. Per the germline V gene, CDR1 is SGHRS and CDR2 is YFSETQ.

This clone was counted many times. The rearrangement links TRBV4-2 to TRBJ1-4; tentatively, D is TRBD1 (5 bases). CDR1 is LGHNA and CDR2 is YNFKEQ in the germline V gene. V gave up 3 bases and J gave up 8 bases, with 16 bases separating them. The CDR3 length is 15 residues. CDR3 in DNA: TGTGCCAGCAGCCATACAGGAGGAAGGCAGGAAAAACTGTTTTTT. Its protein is CASSHTGGRQEKLFF.

Written as DNA, the CDR3 is TGTGCCAGCAGCCTGGGGGCAGGGGGACTCAATGAGCAGTTCTTC. Translating gives CASSLGAGGLNEQFF. The chain employs TRBV11-2 and TRBJ2-1; the D gene is possibly TRBD1 (7 bases). Germline-derived CDR1 and CDR2 are SGHAT and FQNNGV. V lost 5 bases and J lost 6, with 17 bases in between. The CDR3 covers 15 residues.

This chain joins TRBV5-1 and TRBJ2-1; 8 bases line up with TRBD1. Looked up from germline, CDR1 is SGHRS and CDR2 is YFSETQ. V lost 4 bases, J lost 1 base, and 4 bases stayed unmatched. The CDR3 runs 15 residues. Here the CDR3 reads CASSPQGASYNEQFF. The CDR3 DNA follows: TGCGCCAGCAGCCCCCAGGGGGCTTCCTACAATGAGCAGTTCTTC.

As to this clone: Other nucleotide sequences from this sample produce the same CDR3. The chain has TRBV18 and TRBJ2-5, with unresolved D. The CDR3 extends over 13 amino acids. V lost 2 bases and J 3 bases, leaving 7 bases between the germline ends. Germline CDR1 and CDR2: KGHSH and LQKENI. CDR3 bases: TGTGCCAGCTCACCAGGGCAGAAAGAGACCCAGTACTTC. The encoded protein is CASSPGQKETQYF.

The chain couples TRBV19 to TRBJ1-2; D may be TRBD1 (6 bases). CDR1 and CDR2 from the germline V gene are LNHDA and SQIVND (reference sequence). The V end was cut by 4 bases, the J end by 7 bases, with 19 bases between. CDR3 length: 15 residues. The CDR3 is CASSSTGGQRGGYTF. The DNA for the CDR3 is TGTGCCAGTAGTAGCACAGGTGGACAGAGAGGTGGCTACACCTTC.

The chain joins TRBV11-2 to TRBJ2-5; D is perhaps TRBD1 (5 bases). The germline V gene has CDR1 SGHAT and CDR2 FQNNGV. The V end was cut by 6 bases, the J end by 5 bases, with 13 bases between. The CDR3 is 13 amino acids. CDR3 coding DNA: TGTGCCAGCAGAGGAAGGGGATGGGAGACCCAGTACTTC. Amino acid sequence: CASRGRGWETQYF.

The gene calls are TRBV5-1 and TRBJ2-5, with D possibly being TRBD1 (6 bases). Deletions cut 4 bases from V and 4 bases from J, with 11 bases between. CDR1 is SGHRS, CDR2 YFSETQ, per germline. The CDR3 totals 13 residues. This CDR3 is CASSTQGTETQYF. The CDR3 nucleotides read TGCGCCAGCAGCACTCAGGGGACAGAGACCCAGTACTTC.